One sample yielded the 25 T cell receptor beta chains listed below, sequenced in a study of blood T cell repertoires in COVID-19. Assay: immunoSEQ multiplex PCR; the TCRdb copy retains only in-frame clones and omits some. The table lists some 180,000 clones, about 70% of them singletons, with roughly 8.8% in the top ten. The specimen sequenced was peripheral blood. These receptors came from a woman between 50 and 59 years old with active or convalescent COVID-19.

This chain links TRBV11-2 with TRBJ1-2; unclear D gene. Germline V gives CDR1 SGHAT, CDR2 FQNNGV. Between the trimmed V and J ends, which lost 7 bases and 4 bases, there was a span of 13 bases. The length of the CDR3 is 13 residues. The chain's CDR3 is CASTLSTLYGYTF. The CDR3 coding sequence is TGTGCCAGCACCCTTAGCACCCTCTATGGCTACACCTTC.

J is TRBJ2-7 and V is TRBV6-1; 11 positions agree with TRBD1. This CDR3 comprises 16 residues. Germline V lookup: CDR1 MNHNS, CDR2 SASEGT. The V gene end was trimmed by 4 bases and the J gene end by 8 bases; junction bases not matched to a gene: 13. The CDR3 protein is CASSAIRTGGAGQQYF. The CDR3 DNA sequence: TGTGCCAGCAGTGCAATTAGGACAGGGGGCGCGGGCCAGCAGTACTTC.

A few counts support this clone. Written as DNA, the CDR3 is TGTGCCAGCAGTGAGTGGGGAGAGTACGGCGGAGGGCCCCAGCATTTT. Encoded protein: CASSEWGEYGGGPQHF. V usage is TRBV2 and J usage is TRBJ1-5; no clear D. V lost 3 bases, J lost 9 bases, and 21 bases lay in between. The CDR3 contains 16 residues. Germline CDR1 reads SNHLY; CDR2 reads FYNNEI.

The chain joins TRBV7-3 to TRBJ2-1; D is possibly TRBD2 (7 bases). The V gene's germline CDR1 is SGHTA and CDR2 FQGTGA. The CDR3 loop spans 13 amino acids. V lost 2 bases, J lost 10 bases, and 12 bases lay in between. CDR3 in amino acids: CASSLEGGREQFF. Written as DNA, the CDR3 is TGTGCCAGCAGCTTAGAGGGGGGGCGAGAGCAGTTCTTC.

The chain joins TRBV30 to TRBJ1-1, with 7 nucleotides matching TRBD1. The germline V gene has CDR1 GTSNPN and CDR2 SVGIG (reference sequence). With V trimmed by 3 bases and J by 0 bases, 10 bases remained unmatched. The CDR3 is made up of 16 amino acids. CDR3 amino acids: CAWRDTGARMNTEAFF. As DNA, the CDR3 is TGTGCCTGGAGAGACACAGGGGCCCGCATGAACACTGAAGCTTTCTTT.

The sample holds one count of this clone. The genes are TRBV9 and TRBJ1-1; D not resolved. Germline V lookup: CDR1 SGDLS, CDR2 YYNGEE. The CDR3 consists of 15 residues. The ends were cut back, 0 bases at V and 0 bases at J, with 9 bases in the middle. The CDR3 coding sequence is TGTGCCAGCAGCGTAGGGCCGGGGATGAACACTGAAGCTTTCTTT. Protein sequence: CASSVGPGMNTEAFF.

This clone was observed a handful of times. The V and J genes are TRBV9 and TRBJ1-6; D possibly corresponds to TRBD1 (6 bases). Germline loops: CDR1 SGDLS, CDR2 YYNGEE. Trimming removed 0 bases at V and 9 bases at J, with 13 bases between. This CDR3 has 15 residues. CDR3 nucleotide sequence: TGTGCCAGCAGCGTAGGAAAAGGGGGTGGTTCACCCCTCCACTTT. As protein: CASSVGKGGGSPLHF.

The J gene is TRBJ1-2, the V gene TRBV30; D perhaps matches TRBD1 (6 bases). The CDR3 sequence is 14 residues long. V lost 0 bases and J 8 bases, leaving 16 bases between the germline ends. CDR1 GTSNPN and CDR2 SVGIG come from the germline V gene (reference sequence). CDR3 DNA sequence: TGTGCCTGGAGTGTACTACCCGAGGGGGAAGGCTACACCTTC. Its protein product is CAWSVLPEGEGYTF.

The genes are TRBV30 and TRBJ1-6; D uncertain. The germline V gene has CDR1 GTSNPN and CDR2 SVGIG (reference sequence). The CDR3 loop spans 16 amino acids. Deletions cut 2 bases from V and 0 bases from J, with 11 bases between. The CDR3 coding sequence is TGTGCCTGGAGTTCGGATTCTAGCTCCTATAATTCACCCCTCCACTTT. Translating gives CAWSSDSSSYNSPLHF.

The CDR3 DNA reads TGTGCCAGCAGCTTAGGGGCTAGCGGGAGAGGGGAGCTGTTTTTT. Its translation is CASSLGASGRGELFF. This sequence joins TRBV7-2 and TRBJ2-2; 10 bases are shared with TRBD2. The CDR3 spans 15 residues. Germline assignment: CDR1 SGHTA and CDR2 FQGNSA. Germline trimming cut 1 base from V and 8 bases from J; bases unmatched to any gene: 4.

The chain recombines TRBV14 with TRBJ2-7; D gene uncertain. Germline values: CDR1 SGHDN, CDR2 FVKESK. V lost 4 bases to trimming and J lost 4 bases, with 5 bases between them. The CDR3 contains 11 residues. CDR3 bases: TGTGCCAGCAGCCCCGGGTACGAGCAGTACTTC. This codes for CASSPGYEQYF.

This rearrangement joins TRBV19 to TRBJ2-1; 7 nucleotides line up with TRBD2. The junction had 18 bases not matched to a gene; V was cut back by 5 bases and J by 11 bases. This CDR3 has 16 residues. Germline V CDR1 and CDR2: LNHDA, SQIVND (reference sequence). The CDR3 region is CASSPRTSSFVDQQFF. CDR3 DNA: TGTGCCAGTAGTCCCCGGACTAGTTCGTTCGTGGATCAGCAGTTCTTC.

A single count supports this clone. V is TRBV7-9 and J is TRBJ2-7, with a possible D match to TRBD1 (6 bases). Germline CDR1 SEHNR, CDR2 FQNEAQ (reference sequence). This CDR3 is built from 13 residues. The V end was cut by 6 bases, the J end by 2 bases, with 11 bases between. The CDR3 DNA reads TGTGCCAGCAGTCACAGGGTTACCTACGAGCAGTACTTC. This translates into CASSHRVTYEQYF.

This rearrangement joins TRBV30 to TRBJ2-3, with D perhaps matching TRBD1 (5 bases). CDR3 length: 15 residues. Germline CDR1 reads GTSNPN; CDR2 reads SVGIG (reference sequence). V was trimmed by 3 bases and J by 0 bases, leaving 13 bases between them. CDR3 region: CAWRKRRTSTDTQYF. In nucleotides, the CDR3 is TGTGCCTGGAGAAAGAGGCGGACAAGCACAGATACGCAGTATTTT.

The V and J genes are TRBV28 and TRBJ2-1, with a tentative D call TRBD2 (6 bases). This CDR3 is 15 amino acids long. Germline V lookup: CDR1 MDHEN, CDR2 SYDVKM. V lost 7 bases to trimming and J lost 9 bases, with 22 bases between them. CDR3 DNA sequence: TGTGCCAGCATCCCAACGGGAGTCAATATAGTTGAGCAGTTCTTC. Translated, it gives CASIPTGVNIVEQFF.

The CDR3 bases are TGTGCCAGCAGTTTGGGACAGGGGCGCCCTGAAGCTTTCTTT. The encoded protein is CASSLGQGRPEAFF. The chain employs TRBV6-5 and TRBJ1-1, with 10 bases identical to TRBD1. Germline V gene data show CDR1 as MNHEY and CDR2 as SVGAGI. The CDR3 has 14 amino acids. V was clipped by 4 bases and J by 6 bases; unmatched bases: 5.

Written as DNA, the CDR3 is TGTGCCATCAGTGATGGGCAGGGGAACAATCAGCCCCAGCATTTT. Encoded protein: CAISDGQGNNQPQHF. The chain carries TRBV10-3 and TRBJ1-5; tentatively, D is TRBD1 (6 bases). The CDR3 is 15 amino acids. Germline lookup yields CDR1 ENHRY and CDR2 SYGVKD. The V end lost 3 bases, the J end lost 3 bases, and 12 bases lay between the germline ends.

The chain links TRBV5-1 to TRBJ2-4; maybe TRBD2 (7 bases). The germline V gene encodes CDR1 SGHRS and CDR2 YFSETQ. This CDR3 is built from 15 residues. V was pared by 4 bases and J by 3 bases, with 14 bases between. The CDR3 loop is CASSVQGGGKNIQYF. DNA of the CDR3: TGCGCCAGCAGCGTGCAGGGAGGGGGCAAAAACATTCAGTACTTC.

The rearrangement joins TRBV25-1 to TRBJ2-7; a weak D match, TRBD2 (5 bases). With 4 bases removed from V and 5 bases from J, the gap between germline ends came to 12 bases. The CDR3 totals 13 residues. CDR1 is MGHDK, CDR2 SYGVNS, per germline. The DNA of the CDR3 is TGTGCCAGCAGTGTTCGGGGAAGCGACGAGCAGTACTTC. Protein product: CASSVRGSDEQYF.

This chain links TRBV11-2 with TRBJ1-2, with a tentative D call TRBD1 (6 bases). The CDR3 runs to 14 residues. Germline CDR1 reads SGHAT; CDR2 reads FQNNGV. With 3 bases removed from V and 5 bases from J, the gap between germline ends came to 13 bases. This CDR3 is CASSLTGSGYGYTF. CDR3 sequence (DNA): TGTGCCAGCAGCTTGACAGGTTCGGGGTATGGCTACACCTTC.

In DNA, the CDR3 is TGTGCCAGTAGAGGGGGACAGAAGGACACTGAAGCTTTCTTT. It yields the protein CASRGGQKDTEAFF. The V gene is TRBV19, the J gene TRBJ1-1; TRBD1 matches 7 bases. Germline lookup yields CDR1 LNHDA and CDR2 SQIVND (reference sequence). The junction had 7 bases not matched to a gene; V was cut back by 6 bases and J by 3 bases. The CDR3 contains 14 residues.

The J gene is TRBJ2-1, the V gene TRBV4-1; possibly TRBD1 for D (5 bases). V lost 0 bases, J lost 0 bases, and 15 bases lay in between. Germline-derived CDR1 and CDR2 are MGHRA and YSYEKL. The CDR3 is made up of 18 amino acids. In DNA, the CDR3 is TGCGCCAGCAGCCAAGAGGCCCAGGGTATCAGCTCCTACAATGAGCAGTTCTTC. Translated: CASSQEAQGISSYNEQFF.

The chain recombines TRBV18 with TRBJ2-3, with 13 bases fitting TRBD2. The germline gives CDR1 KGHSH, CDR2 LQKENI. V was clipped by 0 bases and J by 2 bases; unmatched bases: 11. The CDR3 has 20 amino acids. The CDR3 region has the DNA TGTGCCAGCTCACCACCTACTAGCGGGGGGGCTGGGGCCGCCACAGATACGCAGTATTTT. It codes for CASSPPTSGGAGAATDTQYF.

This clone has a single count. The chain has TRBV4-2 and TRBJ1-6; D is undetermined. CDR3 length equals 17 residues. The ends were cut back, 2 bases at V and 0 bases at J, with 11 bases in the middle. The V gene's germline CDR1 is LGHNA and CDR2 YNFKEQ. CDR3 DNA: TGTGCCAGCAGCCAACAAGAGGGAGTCTCCTATAATTCACCCCTCCACTTT. Encoded protein: CASSQQEGVSYNSPLHF.

Only a few counts were recorded for this clone. This chain connects TRBV3-1 (or the pseudogene TRBV3-2) to TRBJ2-7, with 8 positions matching TRBD1. Germline-derived CDR1 and CDR2 are LGHDT and YNNKEL (reference sequence). The V segment lost 2 bases and the J segment 4 bases; nucleotides outside the gene matches: 7. There are 15 residues in the CDR3. The CDR3 DNA follows: TGTGCCAGCAGCCAACAGGGGGCGCCGAGGTACGAGCAGTACTTC. This sequence encodes CASSQQGAPRYEQYF.